One and the same sample provided the 14 T cell receptor beta chains below, sequenced in a study of blood T cell repertoires in COVID-19. The repertoire was sequenced with immunoSEQ multiplex PCR; TCRdb's copy has only in-frame clones and lacks some. In the table there are hundreds of thousands of clones, roughly 90% of which are singletons. The sequenced sample was peripheral blood. The receptors shown here come from a woman between 45 and 65 years old who had recovered from COVID-19.

As for this clone: One end of the junction does not line up with germline, which may come from a read error. The gene calls are TRBV7-7 and TRBJ1-2; tentative D call: TRBD1 (5 bases). CDR3 length: 13 residues. CDR1 SSHAT and CDR2 FNYEAQ come from the germline V gene (reference sequence). The CDR3 spells CASRQGVDYGYTF. CDR3 DNA sequence: TGTGCTAGCAGACAAGGGGTGGACTATGGCTACACCTTC.

This chain links TRBV12-3 or TRBV12-4 with TRBJ2-1; maybe TRBD1 (5 bases). V was pared by 5 bases and J by 7 bases, with 12 bases between. This CDR3 has 13 residues. CDR3 sequence reads: CASSSNRQNEQFF. In nucleotides, the CDR3 is TGTGCCAGCAGTAGTAACAGGCAAAATGAGCAGTTCTTC.

This clone came up a few times. This chain links TRBV28 with TRBJ1-2, with 8 bases lining up with TRBD1. Trimming cost V 6 bases and J 5 bases; bases outside gene matches: 8. Germline-derived CDR1 and CDR2 are MDHEN and SYDVKM. There are 14 residues in the CDR3. The chain's CDR3 is CASRHGTGGYGYTF. CDR3 nucleotide sequence: TGTGCCAGCAGACACGGGACAGGCGGATATGGCTACACCTTC.

This rearrangement joins TRBV29-1 to TRBJ2-5; perhaps TRBD1 as D (5 bases). The germline V gene encodes CDR1 SQVTM and CDR2 ANQGSEA. V lost 7 bases and J 1 base, leaving 16 bases between the germline ends. There are 14 residues in the CDR3. The CDR3 DNA is TGCAGCGCCGCTCCTGGGGCCAGCCAAGAGACCCAGTACTTC. This gives the protein CSAAPGASQETQYF.

The chain combines TRBV9 with TRBJ1-1; 9 bases map to TRBD1. CDR3 length: 13 residues. Looked up from germline, CDR1 is SGDLS and CDR2 is YYNGEE. Trimming took 3 bases from V and 7 from J; bases not matched to a gene: 4. The CDR3 region has the DNA TGTGCCAGCAGCGGAGGGACAGGGTATGAAGCTTTCTTT. It encodes CASSGGTGYEAFF.

The genes are TRBV15 and TRBJ1-5, with 7 bases matching TRBD1. Looked up from germline, CDR1 is LNHNV and CDR2 is YYDKDF (reference sequence). The trim removed 4 bases at V and 9 bases at J, leaving 12 bases unmatched. The CDR3 runs 15 residues. CDR3: CATSIDGQAPRPQHF. In nucleotides, the CDR3 is TGTGCCACCAGCATCGACGGACAGGCGCCCCGGCCCCAGCATTTT.

The V and J genes are TRBV10-3 and TRBJ1-3; the D gene is possibly TRBD1 (5 bases). V was clipped by 2 bases and J by 2 bases, with 10 bases between them. Germline CDR1 ENHRY, CDR2 SYGVKD. There are 15 residues in the CDR3. CDR3 nucleotide sequence: TGTGCCATCAGTGAGCGGTGGGGGGCTGGAAACACCATATATTTT. Its translation is CAISERWGAGNTIYF.

V usage is TRBV7-2 and J usage is TRBJ2-7, with TRBD1 as a possible D gene (6 bases). Germline CDR1 and CDR2: SGHTA and FQGNSA. Trimming took off 2 bases at V and 1 base at J, with 12 bases between the two ends. The CDR3 sequence is 15 residues long. CDR3 in DNA: TGTGCCAGCAGCTTATCCAGGGGCATGTCCTACGAGCAGTACTTC. Translated, it gives CASSLSRGMSYEQYF.

V gene TRBV28 combines with J gene TRBJ1-4, with TRBD1 matching over 8 bases. The V and J ends lost 7 bases and 0 bases, in that order; junction bases with no gene match: 19. Germline V CDR1 and CDR2: MDHEN, SYDVKM. This CDR3 is 20 amino acids long. CDR3 nucleotide sequence: TGTGCCAGCACCCCTCTTTCCTTGGACAGGGTGCTTCCAACTAATGAAAAACTGTTTTTT. This sequence encodes CASTPLSLDRVLPTNEKLFF.

The J gene is TRBJ1-2, the V gene TRBV28; possible D gene TRBD1, 5 bases. The CDR3 totals 13 residues. Germline lookup yields CDR1 MDHEN and CDR2 SYDVKM. Trimming left V 2 bases short and J 6 bases short, with 10 bases between. CDR3 sequence reads: CASSLGRDNGYTF. The DNA for the CDR3 is TGTGCCAGCAGTTTAGGCAGGGATAATGGCTACACCTTC.

Remarks on this clone: This sample includes further DNA sequences coding for the same CDR3. The gene calls are TRBV30 and TRBJ1-5; 8 bases map to TRBD1. The junction had 3 bases not matched to a gene; V was cut back by 3 bases and J by 5 bases. Germline CDR1 is GTSNPN and CDR2 is SVGIG (reference sequence). The CDR3 totals 13 residues. In DNA, the CDR3 is TGTGCCTGGAGCGGACAGGGCGATCAGCCCCAGCATTTT. This sequence encodes CAWSGQGDQPQHF.

For the CDR3, the DNA is TGTGCCAGAACCCTAATAAGACAGGACTTTGGCTACACCTTC. It codes for CARTLIRQDFGYTF. This chain connects TRBV5-3 to TRBJ1-2; possibly TRBD1 for D (6 bases). TRBV5-3 is placed among ORFs of uncertain function. Trimming stripped 6 bases from V and 7 bases from J, with 19 bases between. The CDR3 sequence is 14 residues long.

The chain employs TRBV30 and TRBJ1-1; maybe TRBD1 (5 bases). V shed 1 base and J shed 1 base, with 13 bases lying between them. The length of the CDR3 is 15 residues. Germline CDR1 GTSNPN, CDR2 SVGIG (reference sequence). The CDR3 bases are TGTGCCTGGAGTGCCGACTTTACAGGGAACACTGAAGCTTTCTTT. Protein sequence: CAWSADFTGNTEAFF.

The genes are TRBV24-1 and TRBJ2-2; 8 bases line up with TRBD2. Germline V gene data show CDR1 as KGHDR and CDR2 as SFDVKD. The CDR3 is made up of 18 amino acids. V shed 4 bases and J 3 bases; nucleotides not matched to a gene: 12. CDR3 nucleotides: TGTGCCACCAGTGACCCGGAGGGTCCGGGGGGGGACACCGGGGAGCTGTTTTTT. Residues: CATSDPEGPGGDTGELFF.